In this sample, the clone carrying this T cell receptor beta chain turned up many times. Its antigen is currently unknown. Those patients with uncontrolled infection, other autoimmune disease, pregnancy or lactation were excluded. RNA transcripts served as the template for amplifying TCR beta CDR3 regions. A set of HTBI primers served as the primers for a first-round RT-PCR of the TCR CDR3. MiXCR was run by TCRdb on the multiplex PCR reads, yielding one entry per CDR3 protein. The sample shows 490,000 or so distinct CDR3 sequences, 40% to 55% of them seen only once. The data derive from a study of T cells in Graves' hyperthyroidism and ophthalmopathy. Germline-derived CDR1 and CDR2 are ENHRY and SYGVKD. The CDR3 runs to 14 residues. Trimming cost V 4 bases and J 7 bases; bases outside gene matches: 2. The study's findings and limits: Blood held most thyroid clonotypes expanded above 0.001 frequency. Stable hyperthyroidism and ophthalmopathy were separated using 13 V-J signatures.

The sequencing input was peripheral blood or thyroid tissue (not recorded which). The genes are TRBV10-3 and TRBJ1-6, with 9 bases matching TRBD1. The sequence came from an adult woman with Graves' disease, either hyperthyroidism or ophthalmopathy (not recorded which). The CDR3 loop is CAISVGQGNSPLHF. DNA of the CDR3: TGTGCCATCAGTGTGGGACAGGGAAATTCACCCCTCCACTTT.